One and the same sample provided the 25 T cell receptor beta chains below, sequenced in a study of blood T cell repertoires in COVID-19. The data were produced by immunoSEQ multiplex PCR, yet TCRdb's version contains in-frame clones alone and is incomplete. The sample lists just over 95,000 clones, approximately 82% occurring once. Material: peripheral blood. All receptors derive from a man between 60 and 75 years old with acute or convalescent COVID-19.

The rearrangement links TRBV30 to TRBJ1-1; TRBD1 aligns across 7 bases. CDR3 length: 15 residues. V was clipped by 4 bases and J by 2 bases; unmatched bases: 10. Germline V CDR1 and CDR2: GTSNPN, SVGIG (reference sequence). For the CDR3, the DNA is TGTGCCTGGACTAAGGGGGCAGACTTTAACACTGAAGCTTTCTTT. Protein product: CAWTKGADFNTEAFF.

Here the CDR3 DNA reads TGTGCCAGCAATCCCGGGTCGAACTCCTACGAGCAGTACTTC. Protein product: CASNPGSNSYEQYF. The chain is built from TRBV6-5 and TRBJ2-7; D is undetermined. Trimming took off 7 bases at V and 0 bases at J, with 13 bases between the two ends. The CDR3 length is 14 residues. In germline, CDR1 is MNHEY, CDR2 SVGAGI.

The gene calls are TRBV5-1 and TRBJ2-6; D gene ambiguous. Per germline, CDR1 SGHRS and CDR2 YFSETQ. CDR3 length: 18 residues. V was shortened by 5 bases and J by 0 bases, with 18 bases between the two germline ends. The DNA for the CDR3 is TGCGCCAGCAGTTTTACGCAGACTCCATACTCTGGGGCCAACGTCCTGACTTTC. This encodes CASSFTQTPYSGANVLTF.

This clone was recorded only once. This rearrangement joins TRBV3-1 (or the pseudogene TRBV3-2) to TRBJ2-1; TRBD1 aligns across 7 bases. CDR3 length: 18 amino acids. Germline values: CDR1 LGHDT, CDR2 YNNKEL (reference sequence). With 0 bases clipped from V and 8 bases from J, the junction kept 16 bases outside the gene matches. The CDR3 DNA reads TGTGCCAGCAGCCAAGATAGCGATGAGGGGGCGAGTCGCGATGAGCAGTTCTTC. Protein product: CASSQDSDEGASRDEQFF.

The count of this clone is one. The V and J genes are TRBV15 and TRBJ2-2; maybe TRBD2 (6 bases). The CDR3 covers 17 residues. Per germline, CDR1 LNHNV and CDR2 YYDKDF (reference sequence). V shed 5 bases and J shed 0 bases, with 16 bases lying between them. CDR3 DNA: TGTGCCACCAGCCTTAAGGGAGGCCGCCCGAACACCGGGGAGCTGTTTTTT. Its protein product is CATSLKGGRPNTGELFF.

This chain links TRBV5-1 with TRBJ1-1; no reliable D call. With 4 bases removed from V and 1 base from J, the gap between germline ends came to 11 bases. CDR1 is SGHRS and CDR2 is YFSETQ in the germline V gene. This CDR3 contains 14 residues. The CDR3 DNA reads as TGCGCCAGCAGCCCCTATGATAGGAACACTGAAGCTTTCTTT. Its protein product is CASSPYDRNTEAFF.

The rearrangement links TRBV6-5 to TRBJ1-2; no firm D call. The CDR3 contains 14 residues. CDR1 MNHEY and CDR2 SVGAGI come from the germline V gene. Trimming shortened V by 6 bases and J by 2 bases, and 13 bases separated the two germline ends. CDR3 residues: CASRLRGQNYGYTF. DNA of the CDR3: TGTGCCAGCAGGCTTAGAGGGCAGAACTATGGCTACACCTTC.

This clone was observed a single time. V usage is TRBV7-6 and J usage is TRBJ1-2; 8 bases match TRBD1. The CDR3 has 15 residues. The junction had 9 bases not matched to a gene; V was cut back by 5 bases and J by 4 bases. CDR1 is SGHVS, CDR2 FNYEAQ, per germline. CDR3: CASSPHGTGSYGYTF. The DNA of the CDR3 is TGTGCCAGCAGCCCCCACGGGACAGGATCCTATGGCTACACCTTC. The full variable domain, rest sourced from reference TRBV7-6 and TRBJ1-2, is GAGVSQSPRYKVTKRGQDVALRCDPISGHVSLYWYRQALGQGPEFLTYFNYEAQQDKSGLPNDRFSAERPEGSISTLTIQRTEQRDSAMYRCASSPHGTGSYGYTFGSGTRLTVV.

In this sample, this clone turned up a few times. Written as DNA, the CDR3 is TGTGCCACCAGTGATCCTAAAATCAGGGGCCCCGGGGAGCTGTTTTTT. This sequence encodes CATSDPKIRGPGELFF. V is TRBV24-1 and J is TRBJ2-2, with TRBD1 as a possible D gene (6 bases). V was clipped by 3 bases and J by 6 bases, with 16 bases between them. This CDR3 has 16 residues. CDR1 KGHDR and CDR2 SFDVKD come from the germline V gene.

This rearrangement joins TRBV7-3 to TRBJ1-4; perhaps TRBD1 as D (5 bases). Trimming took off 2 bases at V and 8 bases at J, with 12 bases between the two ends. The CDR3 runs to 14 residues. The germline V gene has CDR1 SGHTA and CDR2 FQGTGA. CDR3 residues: CASSLRRVGEKLFF. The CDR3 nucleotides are TGTGCCAGCAGCTTACGCAGGGTCGGGGAAAAACTGTTTTTT.

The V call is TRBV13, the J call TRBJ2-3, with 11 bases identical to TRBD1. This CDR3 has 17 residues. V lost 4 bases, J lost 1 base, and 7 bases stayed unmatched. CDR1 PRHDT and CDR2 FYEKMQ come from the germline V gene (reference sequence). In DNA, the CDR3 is TGTGCCAGCAGCTCCAGGACAGGGGGCAGGGGCACAGATACGCAGTATTTT. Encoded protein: CASSSRTGGRGTDTQYF.

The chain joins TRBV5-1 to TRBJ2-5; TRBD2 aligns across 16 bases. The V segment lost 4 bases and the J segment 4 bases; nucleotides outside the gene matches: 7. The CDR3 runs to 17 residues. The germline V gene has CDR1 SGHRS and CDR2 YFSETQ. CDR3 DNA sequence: TGCGCCAGCAGCGTAATGGGACTAGCGGGAGGGGGAGAGACCCAGTACTTC. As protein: CASSVMGLAGGGETQYF.

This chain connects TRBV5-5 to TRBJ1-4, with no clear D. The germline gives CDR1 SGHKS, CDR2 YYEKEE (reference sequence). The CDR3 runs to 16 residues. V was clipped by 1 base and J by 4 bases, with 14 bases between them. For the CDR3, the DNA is TGTGCCAGCAGCTTGCGACGCCCCGAGGGTAATGAAAAACTGTTTTTT. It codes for CASSLRRPEGNEKLFF.

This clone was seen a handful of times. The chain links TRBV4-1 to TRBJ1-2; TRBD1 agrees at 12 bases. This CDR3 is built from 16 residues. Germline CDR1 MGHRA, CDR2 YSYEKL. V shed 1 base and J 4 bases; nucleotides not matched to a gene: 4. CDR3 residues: CASSQAGTGGFYGYTF. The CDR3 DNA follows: TGCGCCAGCAGCCAAGCGGGGACAGGGGGCTTCTATGGCTACACCTTC.

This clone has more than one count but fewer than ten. The CDR3: CASSRQGDLFRYTF. In DNA form, the CDR3 reads TGTGCCAGTAGTAGGCAGGGGGACCTTTTTCGCTACACCTTC. This rearrangement joins TRBV19 to TRBJ1-2, with 7 bases matching TRBD1. Looked up from germline, CDR1 is LNHDA and CDR2 is SQIVND (reference sequence). The CDR3 length is 14 residues. Losses at the gene ends were 4 bases for V and 9 bases for J; bases not matched to a gene: 11.

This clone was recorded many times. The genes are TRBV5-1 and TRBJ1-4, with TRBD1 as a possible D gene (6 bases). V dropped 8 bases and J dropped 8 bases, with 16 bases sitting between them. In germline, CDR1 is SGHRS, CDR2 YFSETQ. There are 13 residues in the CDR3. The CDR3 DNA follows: TGCGCCAGTTCAACAGGGTACGTGGAAAAACTGTTTTTT. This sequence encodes CASSTGYVEKLFF.

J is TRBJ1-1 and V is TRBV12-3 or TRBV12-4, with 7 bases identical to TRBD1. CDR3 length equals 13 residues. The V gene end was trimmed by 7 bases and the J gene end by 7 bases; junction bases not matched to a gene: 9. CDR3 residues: CASTPTGFNEAFF. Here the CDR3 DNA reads TGTGCCAGCACTCCGACAGGGTTCAATGAAGCTTTCTTT.

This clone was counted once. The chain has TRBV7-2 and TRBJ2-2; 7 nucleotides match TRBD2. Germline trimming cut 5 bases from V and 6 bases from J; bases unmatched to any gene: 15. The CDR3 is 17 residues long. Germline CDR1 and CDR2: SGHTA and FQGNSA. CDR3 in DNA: TGTGCCAGCAGCCTAGTCAGAAGAGCCGCGGGGGCCGGGGAGCTGTTTTTT. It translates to CASSLVRRAAGAGELFF.

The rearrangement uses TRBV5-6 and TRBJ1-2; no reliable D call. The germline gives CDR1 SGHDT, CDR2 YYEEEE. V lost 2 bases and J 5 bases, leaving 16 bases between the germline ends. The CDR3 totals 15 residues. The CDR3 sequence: CASSLTGSPGYGYTF. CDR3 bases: TGTGCCAGCAGCTTAACCGGGTCCCCCGGGTATGGCTACACCTTC.

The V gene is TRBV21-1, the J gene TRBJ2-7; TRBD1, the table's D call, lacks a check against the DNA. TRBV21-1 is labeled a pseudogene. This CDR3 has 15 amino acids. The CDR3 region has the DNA TGTGCCAGCAGCAAAGGGGGGACAGGGATCAACGAGCAGTACTTC. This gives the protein CASSKGGTGINEQYF.

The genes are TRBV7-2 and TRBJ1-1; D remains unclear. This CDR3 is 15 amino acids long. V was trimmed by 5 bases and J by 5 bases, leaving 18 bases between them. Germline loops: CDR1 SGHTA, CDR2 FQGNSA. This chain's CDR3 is CASSTRPVVGTEAFF. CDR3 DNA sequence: TGTGCCAGCAGCACTAGGCCAGTGGTAGGGACTGAAGCTTTCTTT.

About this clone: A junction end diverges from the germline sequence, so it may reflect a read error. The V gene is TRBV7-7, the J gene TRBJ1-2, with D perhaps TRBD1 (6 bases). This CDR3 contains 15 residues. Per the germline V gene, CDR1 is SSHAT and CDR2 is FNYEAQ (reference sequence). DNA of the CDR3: TGTGCTAGCAGCGGAGCGGCAGGGGATTGGTATGGCTACACCTTC. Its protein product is CASSGAAGDWYGYTF.

CDR3 in DNA: TGCGCCAGCAGCCTATCAGGGGGGAGTATGACAGATACGCAGTATTTT. It specifies CASSLSGGSMTDTQYF. This rearrangement joins TRBV4-1 to TRBJ2-3; possibly TRBD1 for D (7 bases). The CDR3 length is 16 residues. V was shortened by 4 bases and J by 3 bases, with 17 bases between the two germline ends. The germline CDR1 and CDR2 sequences are MGHRA and YSYEKL.

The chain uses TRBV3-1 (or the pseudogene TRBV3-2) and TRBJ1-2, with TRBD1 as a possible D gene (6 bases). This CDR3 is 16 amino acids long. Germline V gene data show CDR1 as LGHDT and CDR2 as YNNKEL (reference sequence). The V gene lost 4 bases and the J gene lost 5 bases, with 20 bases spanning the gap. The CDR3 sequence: CASSLSTGPYRYGYTF. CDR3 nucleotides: TGTGCCAGCAGCCTATCGACAGGACCTTATAGGTATGGCTACACCTTC.

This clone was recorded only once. CDR3: CASEGRAGPNEQFF. The DNA of the CDR3 is TGTGCCAGCGAGGGGAGGGCGGGTCCGAATGAGCAGTTCTTC. The chain employs TRBV6-5 and TRBJ2-1, with 7 bases that match TRBD2. In germline, CDR1 is MNHEY, CDR2 SVGAGI. CDR3 size: 14 residues. With 8 bases clipped from V and 7 bases from J, the junction kept 11 bases outside the gene matches.